A selection of T cell receptor beta chains follows, all from one sample in a study of OX40 agonist ivuxolimab in advanced cancers. Generated by immunoSEQ multiplex PCR, the TCRdb table keeps only in-frame clones and is missing some. The sample contains about 110,000 clones, 80% to 95% of which appear only once. The sequencing here drew on CD4+ or CD8+ T cells sorted from blood, taken in a trial of the OX40 agonist ivuxolimab. These receptors were obtained from an adult with an advanced solid tumor such as melanoma, head and neck, liver or kidney cancer. Each CDR3 is given with its conserved first and last residue. Each record gives: J gene, CDR3 length, V gene, D gene, clone size, CDR3 protein, CDR3 DNA. The D gene is left open where the match is weak. Size values are once, few and many counts, or a class for expanded clones, and some rows have none.

J gene: TRBJ2-5; CDR3 length: 15; V gene: TRBV28; D gene: -; clone size: -; CDR3 protein: CASSPPDSQRETQYF; CDR3 DNA: TGTGCCAGCAGCCCTCCGGACAGTCAGCGGGAGACCCAGTACTTC
J gene: TRBJ1-1; CDR3 length: 13; V gene: TRBV11-1; D gene: -; clone size: -; CDR3 protein: CASSSQGNTEAFF; CDR3 DNA: TGTGCCAGCAGCTCACAGGGAAACACTGAAGCTTTCTTT
J gene: TRBJ1-2; CDR3 length: 14; V gene: TRBV9; D gene: -; clone size: -; CDR3 protein: CASSEREGKPGYTF; CDR3 DNA: TGTGCCAGCAGCGAAAGAGAAGGTAAACCTGGCTACACCTTC
J gene: TRBJ2-1; CDR3 length: 15; V gene: TRBV9; D gene: -; clone size: -; CDR3 protein: CASRKEGEGANEQFF; CDR3 DNA: TGTGCCAGCAGAAAAGAGGGAGAAGGGGCTAATGAGCAGTTCTTC
J gene: TRBJ2-1; CDR3 length: 15; V gene: TRBV27; D gene: TRBD1; clone size: once; CDR3 protein: CASRADRGTYNEQFF; CDR3 DNA: TGTGCCAGCAGGGCGGACAGGGGCACCTACAATGAGCAGTTCTTC
J gene: TRBJ1-2; CDR3 length: 13; V gene: TRBV7-2; D gene: -; clone size: -; CDR3 protein: CASSLAWAEGYTF; CDR3 DNA: TGTGCCAGCAGCTTAGCGTGGGCGGAAGGCTACACCTTC
J gene: TRBJ2-7; CDR3 length: 16; V gene: TRBV28; D gene: -; clone size: few; CDR3 protein: CASSLRIGRGPGEQYF; CDR3 DNA: TGTGCCAGCAGTTTAAGGATTGGCAGGGGCCCCGGCGAGCAGTACTTC
J gene: TRBJ2-1; CDR3 length: 15; V gene: TRBV9; D gene: -; clone size: -; CDR3 protein: CASSVVGHQNNEQFF; CDR3 DNA: TGTGCCAGCAGCGTAGTGGGACACCAAAACAATGAGCAGTTCTTC
J gene: TRBJ2-7; CDR3 length: 14; V gene: TRBV5-6; D gene: -; clone size: -; CDR3 protein: CASRDTGVGYEQYF; CDR3 DNA: TGTGCCAGCAGGGACACCGGTGTAGGCTACGAGCAGTACTTC
J gene: TRBJ2-7; CDR3 length: 13; V gene: TRBV29-1; D gene: -; clone size: -; CDR3 protein: CSVARQDLYEQYF; CDR3 DNA: TGCAGCGTCGCAAGACAGGACCTCTACGAGCAGTACTTC
J gene: TRBJ1-3; CDR3 length: 15; V gene: TRBV9; D gene: TRBD1; clone size: -; CDR3 protein: CASSVEDRGGNTIYF; CDR3 DNA: TGTGCCAGCAGCGTGGAAGACAGGGGTGGAAACACCATATATTTT
J gene: TRBJ2-5; CDR3 length: 17; V gene: TRBV9; D gene: -; clone size: -; CDR3 protein: CASSPRDRTNDQETQYF; CDR3 DNA: TGTGCCAGCAGCCCACGAGACCGGACAAATGACCAGGAGACCCAGTACTTC
J gene: TRBJ1-2; CDR3 length: 12; V gene: TRBV7-8; D gene: -; clone size: -; CDR3 protein: CASSPQAGGYTF; CDR3 DNA: TGTGCCAGCAGCCCCCAGGCGGGTGGCTACACCTTC
J gene: TRBJ2-2; CDR3 length: 12; V gene: TRBV7-9; D gene: -; clone size: -; CDR3 protein: CASSGSTGELFF; CDR3 DNA: TGTGCCAGCAGCGGCAGTACCGGGGAGCTGTTTTTT
J gene: TRBJ1-1; CDR3 length: 16; V gene: TRBV5-1; D gene: TRBD1; clone size: -; CDR3 protein: CASSLPSTGTGDEAFF; CDR3 DNA: TGCGCCAGCAGCTTGCCCTCGACCGGGACAGGAGATGAAGCTTTCTTT
J gene: TRBJ2-7; CDR3 length: 11; V gene: TRBV18; D gene: -; clone size: -; CDR3 protein: CASSPGHEQYF; CDR3 DNA: TGTGCCAGCTCACCGGGTCACGAGCAGTACTTC
J gene: TRBJ2-3; CDR3 length: 14; V gene: TRBV21-1; D gene: -; clone size: -; CDR3 protein: CASSKEGGTDTQYF; CDR3 DNA: TGTGCCAGCAGCAAGGAAGGAGGCACAGATACGCAGTATTTT
J gene: TRBJ1-1; CDR3 length: 15; V gene: TRBV29-1; D gene: -; clone size: -; CDR3 protein: CSVIPRRNLNTEAFF; CDR3 DNA: TGCAGCGTTATCCCCAGGAGGAATTTGAACACTGAAGCTTTCTTT
J gene: TRBJ2-7; CDR3 length: 14; V gene: TRBV18; D gene: TRBD1; clone size: -; CDR3 protein: CASSPPQGAYEQYF; CDR3 DNA: TGTGCCAGCTCACCACCCCAGGGGGCCTACGAGCAGTACTTC
J gene: TRBJ2-7; CDR3 length: 14; V gene: TRBV7-2; D gene: TRBD1; clone size: -; CDR3 protein: CASSYGTGLYEQYF; CDR3 DNA: TGTGCCAGCAGCTACGGGACAGGGCTCTACGAGCAGTACTTC
J gene: TRBJ2-3; CDR3 length: 16; V gene: TRBV9; D gene: TRBD2; clone size: -; CDR3 protein: CASSVLAGGSTDTQYF; CDR3 DNA: TGTGCCAGCAGCGTACTAGCGGGAGGCTCCACAGATACGCAGTATTTT
J gene: TRBJ2-7; CDR3 length: 17; V gene: TRBV28; D gene: TRBD2; clone size: -; CDR3 protein: CASLGGRIGGSSYEQYF; CDR3 DNA: TGTGCCAGCTTGGGCGGGAGGATCGGTGGTTCGTCTTACGAGCAGTACTTC
J gene: TRBJ1-3; CDR3 length: 15; V gene: TRBV6-6; D gene: -; clone size: -; CDR3 protein: CASSRSESSGNTIYF; CDR3 DNA: TGTGCCAGCAGCAGGTCGGAAAGCTCTGGAAACACCATATATTTT
J gene: TRBJ2-1; CDR3 length: 17; V gene: TRBV5-6; D gene: TRBD2; clone size: -; CDR3 protein: CASSLGPAGGSYNEQFF; CDR3 DNA: TGTGCCAGCAGCTTGGGGCCAGCGGGAGGCTCCTACAATGAGCAGTTCTTC
J gene: TRBJ1-1; CDR3 length: 15; V gene: TRBV7-9; D gene: -; clone size: -; CDR3 protein: CASSLAGPVNTEAFF; CDR3 DNA: TGTGCCAGCAGCTTAGCGGGCCCAGTGAACACTGAAGCTTTCTTT
J gene: TRBJ1-1; CDR3 length: 13; V gene: TRBV6-1; D gene: -; clone size: -; CDR3 protein: CASTRVINTEAFF; CDR3 DNA: TGTGCCAGCACGAGGGTCATCAACACTGAAGCTTTCTTT
J gene: TRBJ2-1; CDR3 length: 14; V gene: TRBV7-9; D gene: -; clone size: -; CDR3 protein: CASSLTGSYNEQFF; CDR3 DNA: TGTGCCAGCAGCTTAACGGGTTCCTACAATGAGCAGTTCTTC
J gene: TRBJ2-7; CDR3 length: 17; V gene: TRBV5-1; D gene: TRBD2; clone size: -; CDR3 protein: CASSFTSGMAGGAEQYF; CDR3 DNA: TGCGCCAGCAGCTTCACTAGCGGGATGGCCGGGGGGGCCGAGCAGTACTTC
J gene: TRBJ1-1; CDR3 length: 12; V gene: TRBV28; D gene: -; clone size: once; CDR3 protein: CASGSRGSEAFF; CDR3 DNA: TGTGCCAGCGGGTCCCGGGGTTCTGAAGCTTTCTTT
J gene: TRBJ1-2; CDR3 length: 13; V gene: TRBV10-3; D gene: TRBD1; clone size: -; CDR3 protein: CATTGTGDVGYTF; CDR3 DNA: TGTGCCACGACCGGGACAGGGGACGTAGGCTACACCTTC
J gene: TRBJ1-4; CDR3 length: 13; V gene: TRBV2; D gene: -; clone size: -; CDR3 protein: CASIQADVEKLFF; CDR3 DNA: TGTGCCAGCATCCAGGCAGACGTTGAAAAACTGTTTTTT
J gene: TRBJ2-1; CDR3 length: 11; V gene: TRBV7-2; D gene: -; clone size: few; CDR3 protein: CASSLRGEQFF; CDR3 DNA: TGTGCCAGCAGCTTACGGGGGGAGCAGTTCTTC
J gene: TRBJ2-7; CDR3 length: 16; V gene: TRBV7-2; D gene: -; clone size: -; CDR3 protein: CASSLRTPGDAYEQYF; CDR3 DNA: TGTGCCAGCAGCCTTAGGACTCCGGGAGACGCCTACGAGCAGTACTTC
J gene: TRBJ2-3; CDR3 length: 14; V gene: TRBV6-6; D gene: TRBD1; clone size: -; CDR3 protein: CASRPGQDTDTQYF; CDR3 DNA: TGTGCCAGCCGCCCGGGACAGGACACAGATACGCAGTATTTT
J gene: TRBJ1-2; CDR3 length: 15; V gene: TRBV6-5; D gene: -; clone size: -; CDR3 protein: CASSYGPMYNYGYTF; CDR3 DNA: TGTGCCAGCAGTTACGGACCGATGTATAACTATGGCTACACCTTC
J gene: TRBJ2-1; CDR3 length: 14; V gene: TRBV11-2; D gene: TRBD1; clone size: once; CDR3 protein: CASSPDRGYNEQFF; CDR3 DNA: TGTGCCAGCAGCCCGGACAGGGGGTACAATGAGCAGTTCTTC
J gene: TRBJ2-1; CDR3 length: 11; V gene: TRBV4-2; D gene: -; clone size: -; CDR3 protein: CATSSYNEQFF; CDR3 DNA: TGTGCCACTAGCTCCTACAATGAGCAGTTCTTC
J gene: TRBJ2-1; CDR3 length: 14; V gene: TRBV7-6; D gene: -; clone size: once; CDR3 protein: CASSLQGNYNEQFF; CDR3 DNA: TGTGCCAGCAGCTTGCAGGGGAACTACAATGAGCAGTTCTTC
J gene: TRBJ2-5; CDR3 length: 14; V gene: TRBV7-2; D gene: -; clone size: -; CDR3 protein: CASSLSLQQETQYF; CDR3 DNA: TGTGCCAGCAGCCTATCTTTACAGCAAGAGACCCAGTACTTC
J gene: TRBJ2-2; CDR3 length: 17; V gene: TRBV7-2; D gene: -; clone size: -; CDR3 protein: CASSLNKNLWNTGELFF; CDR3 DNA: TGTGCCAGCAGCTTAAATAAGAATCTCTGGAACACCGGGGAGCTGTTTTTT
J gene: TRBJ2-6; CDR3 length: 19; V gene: TRBV19; D gene: TRBD1; clone size: -; CDR3 protein: CASSKSSDRASVGANVLTF; CDR3 DNA: TGTGCCAGTAGTAAAAGCTCGGACAGGGCCTCTGTTGGGGCCAACGTCCTGACTTTC
J gene: TRBJ2-1; CDR3 length: 16; V gene: TRBV5-1; D gene: TRBD2; clone size: -; CDR3 protein: CASSLLSGRGNNEQFF; CDR3 DNA: TGCGCCAGCAGCTTGTTAAGTGGGAGGGGTAACAATGAGCAGTTCTTC
J gene: TRBJ1-4; CDR3 length: 16; V gene: TRBV5-6; D gene: -; clone size: -; CDR3 protein: CASSLGGHATNEKLFF; CDR3 DNA: TGTGCCAGCAGCTTGGGGGGACATGCAACTAATGAAAAACTGTTTTTT
J gene: TRBJ1-2; CDR3 length: 12; V gene: TRBV30; D gene: -; clone size: -; CDR3 protein: CAWARDGYGYTF; CDR3 DNA: TGTGCCTGGGCGCGGGATGGGTATGGCTACACCTTC
J gene: TRBJ1-5; CDR3 length: 11; V gene: TRBV6-6; D gene: -; clone size: -; CDR3 protein: CASSYNGPQHF; CDR3 DNA: TGTGCCAGCAGTTACAATGGGCCCCAGCATTTT
J gene: TRBJ1-1; CDR3 length: 16; V gene: TRBV28; D gene: -; clone size: -; CDR3 protein: CASSSSGTVTNTEAFF; CDR3 DNA: TGTGCCAGCAGTTCGTCCGGGACGGTTACGAACACTGAAGCTTTCTTT
J gene: TRBJ2-3; CDR3 length: 16; V gene: TRBV5-1; D gene: TRBD2; clone size: -; CDR3 protein: CASQGLAGAGTDTQYF; CDR3 DNA: TGCGCCAGCCAAGGACTAGCGGGAGCGGGCACAGATACGCAGTATTTT
J gene: TRBJ2-3; CDR3 length: 16; V gene: TRBV7-3; D gene: TRBD2; clone size: -; CDR3 protein: CASSLNSGSITDTQYF; CDR3 DNA: TGTGCCAGCAGCTTGAATAGCGGGAGTATCACAGATACGCAGTATTTT
J gene: TRBJ2-1; CDR3 length: 14; V gene: TRBV7-2; D gene: -; clone size: -; CDR3 protein: CASSPRTAYNEQFF; CDR3 DNA: TGTGCCAGCAGCCCAAGGACCGCTTACAATGAGCAGTTCTTC
J gene: TRBJ2-5; CDR3 length: 14; V gene: TRBV10-3; D gene: TRBD1; clone size: -; CDR3 protein: CAISDNRGRETQYF; CDR3 DNA: TGTGCCATCAGTGACAACAGGGGGCGTGAGACCCAGTACTTC
J gene: TRBJ1-6; CDR3 length: 13; V gene: TRBV27; D gene: TRBD1; clone size: -; CDR3 protein: CATSLTGDSPLHF; CDR3 DNA: TGTGCCACCAGCCTAACAGGGGATTCACCCCTCCACTTT
J gene: TRBJ2-1; CDR3 length: 15; V gene: TRBV4-1; D gene: TRBD2; clone size: -; CDR3 protein: CASSQPGLERVEQFF; CDR3 DNA: TGCGCCAGCAGCCAACCGGGACTAGAAAGGGTTGAGCAGTTCTTC
J gene: TRBJ2-3; CDR3 length: 14; V gene: TRBV7-3; D gene: -; clone size: -; CDR3 protein: CASSPGTSTDTQYF; CDR3 DNA: TGTGCCAGCAGCCCCGGGACTAGCACAGATACGCAGTATTTT
J gene: TRBJ2-2; CDR3 length: 16; V gene: TRBV5-6; D gene: TRBD1; clone size: -; CDR3 protein: CASSSGQGIRTGELFF; CDR3 DNA: TGTGCCAGCAGCTCGGGACAGGGGATACGGACCGGGGAGCTGTTTTTT
J gene: TRBJ1-5; CDR3 length: 13; V gene: TRBV10-3; D gene: -; clone size: -; CDR3 protein: CAIGGVSNQPQHF; CDR3 DNA: TGTGCCATCGGCGGAGTTAGCAATCAGCCCCAGCATTTT
J gene: TRBJ2-2; CDR3 length: 14; V gene: TRBV7-3; D gene: -; clone size: once; CDR3 protein: CASSLSGGTGELFF; CDR3 DNA: TGTGCCAGCAGCTTAAGTGGGGGAACCGGGGAGCTGTTTTTT